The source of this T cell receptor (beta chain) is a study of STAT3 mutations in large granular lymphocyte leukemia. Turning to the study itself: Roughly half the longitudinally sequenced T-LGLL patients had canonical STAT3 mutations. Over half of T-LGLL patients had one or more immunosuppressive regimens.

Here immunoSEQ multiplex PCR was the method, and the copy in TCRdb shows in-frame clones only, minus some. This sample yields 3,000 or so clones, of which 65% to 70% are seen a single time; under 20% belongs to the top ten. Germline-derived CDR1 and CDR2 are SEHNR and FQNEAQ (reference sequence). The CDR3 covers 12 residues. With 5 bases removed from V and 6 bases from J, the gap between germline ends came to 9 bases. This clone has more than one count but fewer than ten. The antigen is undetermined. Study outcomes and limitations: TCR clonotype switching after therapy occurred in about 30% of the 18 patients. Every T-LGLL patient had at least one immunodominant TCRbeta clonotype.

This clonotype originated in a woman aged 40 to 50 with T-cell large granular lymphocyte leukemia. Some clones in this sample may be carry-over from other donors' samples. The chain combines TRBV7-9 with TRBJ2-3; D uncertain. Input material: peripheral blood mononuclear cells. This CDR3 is CASSPMGDTQYF. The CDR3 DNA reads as TGTGCCAGCAGCCCTATGGGGGATACGCAGTATTTT.